These 27 T cell receptor beta chains share one sample of origin, sequenced in a study of blood T cells in healthy people across ages. Then a second PCR, running about 6 to 12 cycles, was carried out with a sample-barcoded 5' primer and a J-beta primer mix. From the 5' RACE reads, TCRdb called clonotypes with MiXCR, one entry per CDR3 protein. The table includes some 670,000 distinct CDR3 sequences, over 40% detected once. Sequencing used blood. Receptor source: a woman of 80 years or more in good health.

The sample holds many counts of this clonotype. J is TRBJ2-1 and V is TRBV7-2, with TRBD1 as a possible D gene (5 bases). The germline V gene has CDR1 SGHTA and CDR2 FQGNSA. V lost 3 bases, J lost 6 bases, and 15 bases lay in between. The CDR3 contains 15 residues. The CDR3 region is CASSLVGRVGNEQFF. As DNA, the CDR3 is TGTGCCAGCAGCTTGGTGGGCAGGGTAGGCAATGAGCAGTTCTTC.

A note on this clonotype: One base away lies a much larger clone, so this may be a sequencing read error. The V call is TRBV20-1, the J call TRBJ2-3, with D hard to call. The V end lost 3 bases, the J end lost 3 bases, and 10 bases lay between the germline ends. The germline V gene has CDR1 DFQATT and CDR2 SNEGSKA (reference sequence). The CDR3 is made up of 13 amino acids. The CDR3 DNA reads TGCAGTGCTAGGCGGCCTATTACAGATACGCAGTATTTT. It is translated as CSARRPITDTQYF.

This clonotype was seen more than once but under ten times. This chain connects TRBV5-6 to TRBJ2-7, with a tentative D call TRBD1 (7 bases). Germline CDR1 and CDR2: SGHDT and YYEEEE. CDR3 length equals 16 residues. V gave up 4 bases and J gave up 4 bases, with 21 bases separating them. CDR3: CASSLKGGTVSYEQYF. In DNA form, the CDR3 reads TGTGCCAGCAGCCTAAAAGGAGGGACAGTGTCTTACGAGCAGTACTTC.

This clonotype was counted ten times or more. In DNA, the CDR3 is TGTGCCAGCAGTGACCGGGACAGGGGCGCAAATGAGCAGTTCTTC. Translated, it gives CASSDRDRGANEQFF. V gene TRBV12-3 or TRBV12-4 combines with J gene TRBJ2-1; 10 nucleotides align to TRBD1. Trimming removed 5 bases from V and 7 bases from J; junction bases left unmatched: 8. This CDR3 region has 15 residues.

V and J are TRBV28 and TRBJ2-1; TRBD2 aligns across 11 bases. This CDR3 contains 19 residues. V was clipped by 2 bases and J by 5 bases; unmatched bases: 14. Germline V gene data show CDR1 as MDHEN and CDR2 as SYDVKM. The CDR3 reads CASSLTLAGGRQLNNEQFF. DNA for the CDR3: TGTGCCAGCAGTTTAACGTTAGCGGGAGGGCGCCAATTAAACAATGAGCAGTTCTTC.

This clonotype was detected a few times. This rearrangement joins TRBV20-1 to TRBJ2-1; no definite D call. Germline-derived CDR1 and CDR2 are DFQATT and SNEGSKA (reference sequence). Between the trimmed V and J ends, which lost 8 bases and 4 bases, there was a span of 21 bases. The CDR3 spans 15 residues. The CDR3 DNA follows: TGCAGTACCCCGACGGCGGACCAAGGATACAATGAGCAGTTCTTC. This codes for CSTPTADQGYNEQFF.

This clonotype was seen more than once but under ten times. This could be a read error, since a much larger clone is one nucleotide away. V and J are TRBV6-5 and TRBJ1-2; D perhaps matches TRBD1 (5 bases). With 2 bases removed from V and 8 bases from J, the gap between germline ends came to 18 bases. Per the germline V gene, CDR1 is MNHEY and CDR2 is SVGAGI. The CDR3 length is 15 residues. In DNA form, the CDR3 reads TGTGCCAGCAGTTACGCGACTGGGGCAGAACGCGGCTACACCTTC. Its translation is CASSYATGAERGYTF.

The rearrangement joins TRBV2 to TRBJ1-2, with D unclear. This CDR3 has 13 amino acids. Germline CDR1 SNHLY, CDR2 FYNNEI. Trimming removed 0 bases from V and 7 bases from J, with 9 bases in between. CDR3 DNA: TGTGCCAGCAGTGAAGCGCGTCGGGTTGGCTACACCTTC. This gives the protein CASSEARRVGYTF.

This clonotype was recorded once. A read error may account for a junction end that differs from germline. The rearrangement uses TRBV30 and TRBJ1-5; D is unclear. This CDR3 spans 13 amino acids. Looked up from germline, CDR1 is GTSNPN and CDR2 is SVGIG (reference sequence). The CDR3: CAWSGARGQPQPF. The CDR3 DNA reads TGTGCCTGGAGTGGGGCAAGAGGTCAGCCCCAGCCTTTT.

In this sample, this clonotype turned up many times. The chain recombines TRBV6-5 with TRBJ2-1, with D possibly called TRBD1 or TRBD2 (5 bases each). V lost 6 bases and J lost 7, with 25 bases in between. This CDR3 is 17 amino acids long. CDR1 and CDR2 (germline): MNHEY, SVGAGI. CDR3 bases: TGTGCCAGCAGCTCCTCAGGGCGGACTCCCCTGAGAAATGAGCAGTTCTTC. Residues: CASSSSGRTPLRNEQFF.

The DNA of the CDR3 is TGTGCCAGCAGCTCAAGTAGCGGGGGGTATCAAGAGACCCAGTACTTC. Protein sequence: CASSSSSGGYQETQYF. The chain uses TRBV11-2 and TRBJ2-5, with 10 bases fitting TRBD2. Trimming took 4 bases from V and 2 from J; bases not matched to a gene: 7. Germline loops: CDR1 SGHAT, CDR2 FQNNGV. This CDR3 has 16 residues.

With regard to this clonotype: A read error may be the cause here, since a much bigger clone is one base away. The chain recombines TRBV3-1 with TRBJ2-5; a weak D match, TRBD2 (5 bases). This CDR3 has 15 residues. Germline loops: CDR1 LGHDT, CDR2 YNNKEL (reference sequence). The CDR3 loop reads CASGQEERARETQYF. The CDR3 DNA follows: TGTGCCAGCGGCCAAGAAGAGAGGGCAAGAGAGACCCAGTACTTC.

With regard to this clonotype: With a much larger clone just one base away, this may be a read error. The V call is TRBV29-1, the J call TRBJ1-5, with D possibly TRBD1 on 6 matching bases. CDR3 length: 13 amino acids. Looked up from germline, CDR1 is SQVTM and CDR2 is ANQGSEA. The CDR3 nucleotides read TGCAGCGTTGTAGGGCAGGGGAATCGGCCCCAGCATTTT. Translated: CSVVGQGNRPQHF. The variable domain in full, completed from reference TRBV29-1 and TRBJ1-5, reads SAVISQKPSRDICQRGTSLTIQCQVDSQVTMMFWYRQQPGQSLTLIATANQGSEATYESGFVIDKFPISRPNLTFSTLTVSNMSPEDSSIYLCSVVGQGNRPQHFGDGTRLSIL.

In this sample, this clonotype turned up many times. The chain has TRBV5-6 and TRBJ2-4; D might be TRBD1 or TRBD2, each matching 5 bases. The germline V gene has CDR1 SGHDT and CDR2 YYEEEE. V was trimmed by 3 bases and J by 0 bases, leaving 19 bases between them. The CDR3 has 18 amino acids. Here the CDR3 reads CASSWRSGASLAKNIQYF. CDR3 sequence (DNA): TGTGCCAGCAGCTGGAGATCCGGGGCCTCTTTAGCCAAAAACATTCAGTACTTC.

J is TRBJ1-1 and V is TRBV7-2; tentative D call: TRBD1 (5 bases). Germline CDR1 reads SGHTA; CDR2 reads FQGNSA. The CDR3 sequence is 17 residues long. Trimming pared 6 bases from V and 5 bases from J, leaving 25 bases between. CDR3 bases: TGTGCCAGCAGAGGGGCCGGGCCCGAGTGGGGTGAGACTGAAGCTTTCTTT. Translated, it gives CASRGAGPEWGETEAFF.

Concerning this clonotype itself: This could be a read error, since a much larger clone is one nucleotide away. The rearrangement uses TRBV5-1 and TRBJ1-2; 12 bases line up with TRBD1. CDR1 is SGHRS and CDR2 is YFSETQ in the germline V gene. This CDR3 is 14 amino acids long. CDR3 bases: TGCGCCAGCAGCTTCGGGACAGGGGGCGATGGCCACACCTTC. Its protein product is CASSFGTGGDGHTF. The whole variable domain, filled in from reference TRBV5-1 and TRBJ1-2, reads KAGVTQTPRYLIKTRGQQVTLSCSPISGHRSVSWYQQTPGQGLQFLFEYFSETQRNKGNFPGRFSGRQFSNSRSEMNVSTLELGDSALYLCASSFGTGGDGHTFGSGTRLTVV.

The rearrangement links TRBV20-1 to TRBJ2-7, with 13 bases identical to TRBD2. TRBJ2-5 explains the end of the DNA better; the J call may be wrong. This CDR3 region has 15 residues. Germline values: CDR1 DFQATT, CDR2 SNEGSKA (reference sequence). CDR3 residues: CSARGTSGSGETQYF. DNA of the CDR3: TGCAGTGCTAGAGGGACTAGCGGGAGCGGAGAGACCCAGTACTTC.

The genes are TRBV6-2 or TRBV6-3 and TRBJ2-1, with D possibly being TRBD2 (6 bases). Trimming left V 0 bases short and J 4 bases short, with 16 bases between. Per the germline V gene, CDR1 is MNHEY and CDR2 is SVGEGT. The CDR3 spans 17 residues. The DNA of the CDR3 is TGTGCCAGCAGTTACTCGCGGGGATTCGGTATATACAATGAGCAGTTCTTC. This translates into CASSYSRGFGIYNEQFF.

To note about this clonotype: A much larger clone sits a single nucleotide away, making a read error possible. CDR3 DNA sequence: TGTGCCACCAGTTCCCACTCCTCTGGGGCCAGCGTCCTGACTTTC. Amino acid sequence: CATSSHSSGASVLTF. This chain connects TRBV24-1 to TRBJ2-6, with a weak D call TRBD1 (5 bases). The CDR3 contains 15 residues. CDR1 is KGHDR, CDR2 SFDVKD, per germline.

There are many counts of this clonotype. The chain has TRBV28 and TRBJ2-5; a possible D gene is TRBD1 (5 bases). Trimming took off 7 bases at V and 5 bases at J, with 14 bases between the two ends. Per the germline V gene, CDR1 is MDHEN and CDR2 is SYDVKM. The CDR3 extends over 13 amino acids. DNA for the CDR3: TGTGCCAGCACTCCAAACCCAGGGGAGACCCAGTACTTC. Encoded protein: CASTPNPGETQYF.

This chain connects TRBV11-2 to TRBJ2-2; D possibly corresponds to TRBD1 (6 bases). Germline V gives CDR1 SGHAT, CDR2 FQNNGV. The CDR3 contains 15 residues. V dropped 3 bases and J dropped 4 bases, with 12 bases sitting between them. The CDR3 DNA reads as TGTGCCAGCAGCTTGAACAGGGTCGGCACCGGGGAGCTGTTTTTT. Translation gives CASSLNRVGTGELFF.

The CDR3 coding sequence is TGTGCCAGCAGCCAAGATTCGGCGTACGGGGAGCTGTTTTTT. Amino acid sequence: CASSQDSAYGELFF. The chain employs TRBV3-1 and TRBJ2-2, with D unresolved. The CDR3 spans 14 residues. From germline, CDR1 is LGHDT and CDR2 YNNKEL (reference sequence). V was pared by 0 bases and J by 7 bases, with 9 bases between.

This sequence joins TRBV12-3 or TRBV12-4 and TRBJ2-4, with D maybe TRBD2 (7 bases). The end of the DNA fits TRBJ2-5 better, so the J call may be wrong. CDR3 length: 13 amino acids. CDR3 DNA sequence: TGTGCCAGCAGTCCGCGGGGGCTGGAGACCCAGTACTTC. Amino acid sequence: CASSPRGLETQYF.

The chain combines TRBV13 with TRBJ2-7; 9 bases fit TRBD2. V lost 0 bases and J lost 2; bases outside the gene matches: 5. CDR3 length: 16 residues. Germline V gene lookup returns CDR1 PRHDT and CDR2 FYEKMQ (reference sequence). This chain's CDR3 is CASSLGDSGSPYEQYF. The CDR3 DNA reads TGTGCCAGCAGCTTAGGCGATAGCGGGAGCCCCTACGAGCAGTACTTC.

This chain uses TRBV30 with TRBJ2-3, with D hard to call. Germline CDR1 is GTSNPN and CDR2 is SVGIG (reference sequence). V was trimmed by 1 base and J by 7 bases, leaving 9 bases between them. The CDR3 is 12 residues long. The CDR3 reads CAWSDLVNTQYF. The CDR3 nucleotides read TGTGCCTGGAGTGACCTAGTTAATACGCAGTATTTT.

In its sample, this clonotype was seen many times. V gene TRBV24-1 combines with J gene TRBJ2-3; 14 bases map to TRBD2. The trim removed 7 bases at V and 4 bases at J, leaving 3 bases unmatched. The germline gives CDR1 KGHDR, CDR2 SFDVKD. CDR3 length: 15 residues. CDR3 bases: TGTGCCACCAGCGGGACTAGCGGGAGCGCAGATACGCAGTATTTT. Translated, it gives CATSGTSGSADTQYF.

J is TRBJ2-3 and V is TRBV20-1, with no clear D. V was cut by 2 bases and J by 6 bases, with 9 bases left in between. In germline, CDR1 is DFQATT, CDR2 SNEGSKA (reference sequence). This CDR3 has 12 residues. Written as DNA, the CDR3 is TGCAGTGCTAGACTAACCTACGATACGCAGTATTTT. Amino acid sequence: CSARLTYDTQYF.